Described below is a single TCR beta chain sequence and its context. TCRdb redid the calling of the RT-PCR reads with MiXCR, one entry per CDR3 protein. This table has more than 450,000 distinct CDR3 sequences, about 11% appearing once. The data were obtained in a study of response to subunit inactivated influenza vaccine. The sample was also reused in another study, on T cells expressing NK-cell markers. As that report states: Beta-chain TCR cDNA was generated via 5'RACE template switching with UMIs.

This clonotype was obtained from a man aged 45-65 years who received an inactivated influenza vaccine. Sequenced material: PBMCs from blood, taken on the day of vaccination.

This CDR3 reads CASSYSAGDRDPYEQYF. CDR3 sequence (DNA): TGTGCCAGCAGTTACTCGGCCGGGGACAGGGACCCCTACGAGCAGTACTTC. The V gene is TRBV6-2 or TRBV6-3, the J gene TRBJ2-7, with TRBD1 matching over 9 bases. Trimming took 0 bases from V and 2 from J; bases not matched to a gene: 8. Germline-derived CDR1 and CDR2 are MNHEY and SVGEGT. The CDR3 totals 17 residues.